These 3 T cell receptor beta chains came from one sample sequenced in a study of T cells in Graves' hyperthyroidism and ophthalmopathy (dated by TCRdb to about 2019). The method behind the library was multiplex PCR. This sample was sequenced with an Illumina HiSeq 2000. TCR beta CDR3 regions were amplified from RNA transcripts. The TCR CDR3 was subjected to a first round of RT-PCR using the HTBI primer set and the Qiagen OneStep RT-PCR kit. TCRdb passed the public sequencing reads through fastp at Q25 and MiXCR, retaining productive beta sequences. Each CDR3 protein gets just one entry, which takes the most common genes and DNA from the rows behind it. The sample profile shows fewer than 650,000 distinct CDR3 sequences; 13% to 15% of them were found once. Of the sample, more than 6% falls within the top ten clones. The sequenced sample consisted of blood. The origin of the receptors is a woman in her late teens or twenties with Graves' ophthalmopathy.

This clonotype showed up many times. The CDR3 loop reads CASSRAMNTEAFF. DNA for the CDR3: TGTGCCAGCAGCCGGGCGATGAACACTGAAGCTTTCTTT. The J gene is TRBJ1-1, the V gene TRBV11-1; no firm D call. Trimming pared 5 bases from V and 0 bases from J, leaving 7 bases between. The length of the CDR3 is 13 residues. CDR1 SGHAT and CDR2 FQDESV come from the germline V gene (reference sequence).

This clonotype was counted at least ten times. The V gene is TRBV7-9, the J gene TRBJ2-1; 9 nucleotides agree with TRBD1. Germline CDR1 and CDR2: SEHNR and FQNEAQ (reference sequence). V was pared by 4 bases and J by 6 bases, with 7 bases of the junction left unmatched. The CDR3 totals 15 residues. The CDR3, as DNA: TGTGCCAGCAGCTCGCCGGGACAGGGCCTCAATGAGCAGTTCTTC. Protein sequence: CASSSPGQGLNEQFF.

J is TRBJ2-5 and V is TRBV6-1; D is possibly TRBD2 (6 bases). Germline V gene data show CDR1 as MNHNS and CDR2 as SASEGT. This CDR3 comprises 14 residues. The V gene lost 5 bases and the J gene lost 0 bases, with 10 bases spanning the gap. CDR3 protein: CASSRPGDQETQYF. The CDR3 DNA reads TGTGCCAGCAGTCGCCCGGGGGACCAAGAGACCCAGTACTTC.